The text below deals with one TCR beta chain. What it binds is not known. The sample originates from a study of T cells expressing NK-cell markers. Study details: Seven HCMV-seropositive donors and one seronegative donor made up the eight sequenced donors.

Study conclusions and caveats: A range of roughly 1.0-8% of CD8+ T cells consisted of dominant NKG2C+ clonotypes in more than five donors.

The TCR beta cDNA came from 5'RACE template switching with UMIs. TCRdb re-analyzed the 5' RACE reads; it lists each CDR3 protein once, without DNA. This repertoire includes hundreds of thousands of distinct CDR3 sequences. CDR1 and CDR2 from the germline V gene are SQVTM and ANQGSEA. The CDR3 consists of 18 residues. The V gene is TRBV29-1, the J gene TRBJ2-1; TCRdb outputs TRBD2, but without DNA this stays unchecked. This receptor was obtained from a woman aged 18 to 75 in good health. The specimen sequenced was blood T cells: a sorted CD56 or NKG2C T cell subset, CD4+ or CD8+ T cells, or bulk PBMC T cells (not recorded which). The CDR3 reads CSVEGVSGGPTRYNEQFF.